This paragraph covers one T cell receptor beta chain sequence. The sample comes from a study of T cells in Graves' hyperthyroidism and ophthalmopathy. Deletions cut 1 base from V and 1 base from J, with 8 bases between. In germline, CDR1 is SGHVS, CDR2 FQNEAQ. There are 15 residues in the CDR3. Amplification targeted TCR beta CDR3 regions from RNA transcripts. First-round RT-PCR of the TCR CDR3 relied on the HTBI primer set. Via MiXCR, TCRdb re-called the multiplex PCR reads, giving one row per CDR3 protein. Of approximately 58,000 distinct CDR3 sequences in the sample, roughly 49% were seen once. The rearrangement joins TRBV7-8 to TRBJ2-1; unclear D gene. This TCR was sampled from a woman aged 30 to 39 with Graves' ophthalmopathy. Sequenced material: blood. The CDR3 here is CASSLVAPSYNEQFF. The CDR3 DNA sequence: TGTGCCAGCAGCTTAGTTGCCCCTTCCTACAATGAGCAGTTCTTC.